The clone carrying this TCR beta chain was detected many times. The cDNA came from 5'RACE with 10-nucleotide random UMIs. TCRdb passed the 5' RACE reads through MiXCR, listing each CDR3 protein once. The sample carries around 52,000 distinct CDR3 sequences, about 5% recorded once. The data are from a study of neurological immune-mediated disorders. The CDR3 covers 12 residues. The V gene lost 4 bases and the J gene lost 7 bases, with 10 bases spanning the gap. The sequence came from a woman younger than 35 with multiple sclerosis. Material for sequencing was CD4+ T cells from blood. This chain uses TRBV12-3 or TRBV12-4 with TRBJ1-1, with a weak D call TRBD1 (5 bases). This chain's CDR3 is CASSSRDVEAFF. The CDR3 DNA follows: TGTGCCAGCAGTTCCCGGGACGTTGAAGCTTTCTTT.